This is a list of T cell receptor beta chains from one sample in a study of beta chain features in type 1 diabetes. The method was immunoSEQ multiplex PCR; TCRdb's version includes in-frame clones alone and lacks a portion of them. Found here are more than 85,000 clones, almost 40% of them singletons; the top ten hold about 0.063%. The sequenced material came from stem cell memory CD4+ T cells from blood. All receptors derive from a woman aged 18-30 years in good health. CDR3s include the opening cysteine and the closing phenylalanine or tryptophan. The D gene is left open where the match is weak. Expanded clones get a size class; other rows say once, few or many, or leave the size out.

D gene	J gene	V gene	CDR3 length	clone size	CDR3 DNA	CDR3 protein
TRBD2	TRBJ2-3	TRBV7-2	16	NA	TGTGCCAGCAAAACTCGACTAGCGGGAGTATCAGATACGCAGTATTTT	CASKTRLAGVSDTQYF
NA	TRBJ1-3	TRBV4-1	17	NA	TGCGCCAGCAGCCAAGATGCCCTCCGGAGCTCTGGAAACACCATATATTTT	CASSQDALRSSGNTIYF
TRBD2	TRBJ2-1	TRBV30	16	NA	TGTGCCTGGAGTGTATACGCGGGAGCGACTACAATGGGGCAGTTCTTC	CAWSVYAGATTMGQFF
TRBD2	TRBJ2-1	TRBV7-9	14	NA	TGTGCCAGCCCCATAGCGGGAGGTTACAATGAGCAGTTCTTC	CASPIAGGYNEQFF
TRBD1	TRBJ2-7	TRBV7-9	13	NA	TGTGCCAGCAGCCGACAGGGCAAGGACGAGCAGTACTTC	CASSRQGKDEQYF
NA	TRBJ1-2	TRBV5-1	15	NA	TGCGCCAGCAGCTTGGTGGGCGACAAGAGTATGGGCTACACCTTC	CASSLVGDKSMGYTF
NA	TRBJ2-1	TRBV7-9	14	few	TGTGCCAGCAGCTTAAGACTAACAAACAATGAGCAGTTCTTC	CASSLRLTNNEQFF
NA	TRBJ1-2	TRBV28	12	few	TGTGCCAGCAGTTTCGGTGGCTATGGCTACACCTTC	CASSFGGYGYTF
TRBD2	TRBJ2-1	TRBV7-3	13	NA	TGTGCCAGCAGCCTCTCCGGGACTACCGTTCAGTTCTTC	CASSLSGTTVQFF
NA	TRBJ1-1	TRBV5-1	13	NA	TGCGCCAGCAGCTTGGATTACTCCACTGAAGCTTTCTTT	CASSLDYSTEAFF
NA	TRBJ1-2	TRBV7-9	12	few	TGTGCCAGCAGCTTAGGACAAAATGGCTACACCTTC	CASSLGQNGYTF
TRBD1	TRBJ2-1	TRBV18	13	few	TGTGCCAGCTCACCTTTGCAGGACAGGTTGCCGTTCTTC	CASSPLQDRLPFF
TRBD2	TRBJ2-4	TRBV11-2	14	NA	TGTGCCAGCAGCTGGGGGACTAGCGGAAACATTCAGTACTTC	CASSWGTSGNIQYF
NA	TRBJ2-7	TRBV5-6	15	NA	TGTGCCAGCAGCTTGGGTAACAGGGATTCCTACGAGCAGTACTTC	CASSLGNRDSYEQYF
NA	TRBJ2-1	TRBV6-5	13	NA	TGTGCCAGCAGTTACTCGGGGCCGAATGAGCAGTTCTTC	CASSYSGPNEQFF
TRBD1	TRBJ2-6	TRBV6-1	15	few	TGTGCCAGCAGGGGCACAGGGGTGGGGGCCAACGTCCTGACTTTC	CASRGTGVGANVLTF
NA	TRBJ2-7	TRBV4-3	17	NA	TGCGCCAGCAGCCAAGAAAGAAGCGTGGTAAAGTCCTACGAGCAGTACTTC	CASSQERSVVKSYEQYF
NA	TRBJ2-3	TRBV7-3	15	NA	TGTGCCAGCAGCTTAGGTCAGGGACACACAGATACGCAGTATTTT	CASSLGQGHTDTQYF
TRBD1	TRBJ1-3	TRBV6-5	15	NA	TGTGCCAGCAGTTGGCGAAGGACAGGAGGAAACACCATATATTTT	CASSWRRTGGNTIYF
NA	TRBJ2-3	TRBV9	16	NA	TGTGCCAGCAGCGTAGGGGCGAACCGAAGGACAGATACGCAGTATTTT	CASSVGANRRTDTQYF
NA	TRBJ2-7	TRBV5-1	14	NA	TGCGCCAGCAGCTTGACGAGGGCGAGCTACGAGCAGTACTTC	CASSLTRASYEQYF
TRBD1	TRBJ1-2	TRBV30	17	NA	TGTGCCTGGAGGAAAACCGGGACAGGGGGCAGGTACTATGGCTACACCTTC	CAWRKTGTGGRYYGYTF
TRBD2	TRBJ2-2	TRBV19	15	NA	TGTGCCAGTTACGAAGCGGGAGTATATTCCGGGGAGCTGTTTTTT	CASYEAGVYSGELFF
NA	TRBJ2-3	TRBV9	13	NA	TGTGCCAGCAGCGTTGCCGGTACAGATACGCAGTATTTT	CASSVAGTDTQYF
NA	TRBJ2-1	TRBV28	13	few	TGTGCCAGCAGTTTTGTCGGTTACAATGAGCAGTTCTTC	CASSFVGYNEQFF